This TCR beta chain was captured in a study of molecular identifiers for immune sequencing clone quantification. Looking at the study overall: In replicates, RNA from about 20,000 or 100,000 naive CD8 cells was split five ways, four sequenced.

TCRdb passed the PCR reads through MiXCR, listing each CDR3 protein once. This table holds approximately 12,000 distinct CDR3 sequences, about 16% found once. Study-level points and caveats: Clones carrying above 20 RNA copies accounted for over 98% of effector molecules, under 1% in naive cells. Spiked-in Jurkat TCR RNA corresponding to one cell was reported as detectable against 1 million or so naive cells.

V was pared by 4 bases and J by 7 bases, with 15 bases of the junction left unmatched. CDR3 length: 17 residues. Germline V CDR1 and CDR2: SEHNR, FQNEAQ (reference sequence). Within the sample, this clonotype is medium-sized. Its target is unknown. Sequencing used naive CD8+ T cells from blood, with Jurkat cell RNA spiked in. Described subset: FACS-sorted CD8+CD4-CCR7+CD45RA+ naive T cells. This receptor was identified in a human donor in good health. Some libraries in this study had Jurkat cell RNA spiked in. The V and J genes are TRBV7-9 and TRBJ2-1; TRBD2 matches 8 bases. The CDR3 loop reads CASSYSFPAGVRNEQFF. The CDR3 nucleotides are TGTGCCAGCAGCTACTCATTTCCAGCGGGAGTCCGAAATGAGCAGTTCTTC.